This T cell receptor (beta chain) was captured in a study of CXCR3-negative and CXCR3-positive naive CD8 T cells. About this clonotype itself: The antigen is unknown.

All TRB cDNA libraries came from 5' RACE performed with UMI labels. TCRdb reprocessed the 5' RACE reads and keeps a single row for each CDR3 protein, giving no DNA. The sample includes about 150,000 distinct CDR3 sequences. The study's findings and limits: More hydrophobic TRB CDR3s were found in CXCR3-positive naive cells than in CXCR3-negative naive cells. Memory cells differed in TRBV-TRBJ usage, but naive CXCR3-negative and CXCR3-positive cells had similar usage.

Triplicates of roughly 300,000 cells were sorted from each CD8+ T cell subset. Naive CD8+ T cells showed a CD45RO-CCR7+CD27+CD95- phenotype. Germline CDR1 and CDR2: LGHNA and YSLEER. The CDR3 is made up of 14 amino acids. The specimen sequenced was naive CXCR3+ CD8+ T cells from blood. Documented subset: CD45RO-CCR7+CD27+CD95- naive CD8+ T cells expressing CXCR3 (TNR3+). The chain uses TRBV4-3 and TRBJ2-2; TCRdb reports TRBD1, a call that lacks DNA to check it against. The TCR originated in a human donor in good health. Some clones in this sample may be carry-over from other donors' samples. The CDR3 sequence is CASRGRGYTGELFF.